The 27 T cell receptor beta chains reported below all come from one sample, sequenced in a study of tumor-infiltrating lymphocytes in primary liver carcinoma. Production of TCR beta cDNA used roughly 0.55 ug total RNA together with a constant-region primer. Three nested multiplex PCR rounds, a slightly modified ARM-PCR method, built the TCR beta libraries. It was with TRBV1-TRBV30 forward primers and a C-beta reverse primer that the first two PCR rounds were run, at around 11 cycles each. TCRdb re-analysed the multiplex PCR reads in MiXCR, keeping a single row per CDR3 protein. The profile shows 190,000 or so distinct CDR3 sequences, around three fifths of them singletons. Unsorted whole blood supplied the RNA, and germline DNA was extracted too. Sequenced sample: peripheral blood. The receptors come from an older woman with primary liver carcinoma and hepatitis B virus infection.

The chain combines TRBV4-1 with TRBJ2-1, with 9 positions matching TRBD2. The germline gives CDR1 MGHRA, CDR2 YSYEKL. This CDR3 has 16 residues. The V gene end was trimmed by 1 base and the J gene end by 6 bases; junction bases not matched to a gene: 7. The DNA for the CDR3 is TGCGCCAGCAGCCAAGGTCGGCTAGCGGGAACCAATGAGCAGTTCTTC. This sequence encodes CASSQGRLAGTNEQFF.

This clonotype was seen repeatedly, ten times or more. The chain joins TRBV6-5 to TRBJ2-1; TRBD2 matches at 8 bases. The V segment lost 8 bases and the J segment 9 bases; nucleotides outside the gene matches: 3. From germline, CDR1 is MNHEY and CDR2 SVGAGI. CDR3 length: 11 residues. CDR3 protein: CASGSGGEQFF. Written as DNA, the CDR3 is TGTGCCAGCGGGAGCGGGGGTGAGCAGTTCTTC.

The chain is built from TRBV11-2 and TRBJ1-1; maybe TRBD1 (5 bases). The CDR3 is 17 residues long. V lost 7 bases, J lost 1 base, and 22 bases lay in between. In germline, CDR1 is SGHAT, CDR2 FQNNGV. CDR3 nucleotide sequence: TGTGCCAGCACTCCCGACTTAAAGACAGCCCAGAACACTGAAGCTTTCTTT. It specifies CASTPDLKTAQNTEAFF. Full variable domain (missing parts from reference TRBV11-2 and TRBJ1-1): EAGVAQSPRYKIIEKRQSVAFWCNPISGHATLYWYQQILGQGPKLLIQFQNNGVVDDSQLPKDRFSAERLKGVDSTLKIQPAKLEDSAVYLCASTPDLKTAQNTEAFFGQGTRLTVV.

At least ten counts were recorded for this clonotype. The V and J genes are TRBV11-1 and TRBJ2-7; weak D call: TRBD1 (5 bases). V lost 5 bases, J lost 0 bases, and 8 bases lay in between. Germline V gives CDR1 SGHAT, CDR2 FQDESV (reference sequence). This CDR3 is built from 13 residues. The chain's CDR3 is CASSLDNSYEQYF. The CDR3 DNA reads TGTGCCAGCAGCCTGGACAACTCCTACGAGCAGTACTTC.

There are a few counts of this clonotype. The chain employs TRBV18 and TRBJ1-1; D is uncertain. The CDR3 consists of 14 residues. V dropped 3 bases and J dropped 1 base, with 9 bases sitting between them. Germline CDR1 is KGHSH and CDR2 is LQKENI. CDR3 sequence reads: CASSPQNANTEAFF. The CDR3 coding sequence is TGTGCCAGCTCACCGCAGAACGCGAACACTGAAGCTTTCTTT.

This clonotype came up once. At one boundary the junction diverges from the germline segment, which might be a read error. The V call is TRBV4-1, the J call TRBJ2-7; unclear D gene. Germline V lookup: CDR1 MGHRA, CDR2 YSYEKL. The CDR3 consists of 13 residues. CDR3 coding DNA: TGCACCAGCAGCCAAGTCCCCGTCTCAGAGCAGTACTTC. It translates to CTSSQVPVSEQYF.

Of note for this clonotype: One end of the junction does not line up with germline, which may come from a read error. This chain links TRBV5-6 with TRBJ2-5; unclear D gene. CDR1 is SGHDT, CDR2 YYEEEE, per germline. The CDR3 covers 14 residues. CDR3 region: CVSTPRANQETQYF. The CDR3 nucleotides are TGTGTCAGCACTCCCCGGGCCAACCAAGAGACCCAGTACTTC.

This clonotype was counted many times. This chain joins TRBV29-1 and TRBJ1-1; no clear D gene. The CDR3 is made up of 14 amino acids. The V end was cut by 4 bases, the J end by 0 bases, with 12 bases between. Germline values: CDR1 SQVTM, CDR2 ANQGSEA. This chain's CDR3 is CSVGLLNLNTEAFF. The CDR3 DNA sequence: TGCAGCGTTGGCCTCCTAAATCTGAACACTGAAGCTTTCTTT. Looking up the rest from reference TRBV29-1 and TRBJ1-1 gives the full variable domain: SAVISQKPSRDICQRGTSLTIQCQVDSQVTMMFWYRQQPGQSLTLIATANQGSEATYESGFVIDKFPISRPNLTFSTLTVSNMSPEDSSIYLCSVGLLNLNTEAFFGQGTRLTVV.

Comments on this clonotype: Germline is not matched at one junction end, which may reflect a read error. The CDR3, as DNA: TGCGCCAGTAGCTTGGTGGGGGGGGATTACGAGCAGTACTTC. It encodes CASSLVGGDYEQYF. The chain recombines TRBV5-1 with TRBJ2-7; 7 nucleotides agree with TRBD2. In germline, CDR1 is SGHRS, CDR2 YFSETQ. The CDR3 contains 14 residues.

With respect to this clonotype: Germline and junction disagree at one end, which may indicate a read error. This sequence joins TRBV5-4 and TRBJ2-1, with D possibly being TRBD2 (6 bases). CDR1 SGHNT and CDR2 YYREEE come from the germline V gene (reference sequence). The CDR3 extends over 15 amino acids. CDR3 in DNA: TGTGCCAGCAGCCGTAGCGGAAGCTCCTACAATGACCAGTTCTTC. It codes for CASSRSGSSYNDQFF. Complete variable domain (other parts from reference TRBV5-4 and TRBJ2-1): ETGVTQSPTHLIKTRGQQVTLRCSSQSGHNTVSWYQQALGQGPQFIFQYYREEENGRGNFPPRFSGLQFPNYSSELNVNALELDDSALYLCASSRSGSSYNDQFFGPGTRLTVL.

This clonotype has only a few counts. The J gene is TRBJ2-7, the V gene TRBV21-1; the table names TRBD1, a call not compared with the DNA. TRBV21-1 is noted as a pseudogene. The CDR3 has 17 amino acids. CDR3 sequence: CASSTTHRNPPIYEQYF. CDR3 nucleotides: TGTGCCAGCAGCACGACTCACAGGAATCCGCCAATCTACGAGCAGTACTTC.

As for this clonotype: One end of the junction fails to match germline, which may point to a read error. The rearrangement links TRBV6-1 to TRBJ1-1; D not resolved. CDR1 is MNHNS, CDR2 SASEGT, per germline. The CDR3 is made up of 16 amino acids. CDR3 coding DNA: TGTGCCAGCTGTGAAAAGTACGGAGGGCGAGGCACTGAAGCTTTCTTT. Translated: CASCEKYGGRGTEAFF.

As for this clonotype: Possible read error: a much larger clone is one base away. The CDR3 reads CSFGTEIDYSYTF. The CDR3 DNA sequence: TGCAGCTTCGGGACCGAAATCGACTATAGCTACACCTTC. The chain recombines TRBV29-1 with TRBJ1-2; D is possibly TRBD1 (5 bases). Germline V gene lookup returns CDR1 SQVTM and CDR2 ANQGSEA. This CDR3 has 13 amino acids. Complete variable domain (other parts from reference TRBV29-1 and TRBJ1-2): SAVISQKPSRDICQRGTSLTIQCQVDSQVTMMFWYRQQPGQSLTLIATANQGSEATYESGFVIDKFPISRPNLTFSTLTVSNMSPEDSSIYLCSFGTEIDYSYTFGSGTRLTVV.

For this clonotype: This could be a read error, since a much larger clone is one nucleotide away. In this CDR3 the conserved last residue, phenylalanine or tryptophan, is missing, so a read error is likely. The CDR3 bases are TGTGCCAGCAGCCCACGGGGGGAGGATACGCAGTATTAT. The encoded protein is CASSPRGEDTQYY. The chain has TRBV6-6 and TRBJ2-3; 7 positions match TRBD2. There are 13 residues in the CDR3. CDR1 is MNHNY, CDR2 SVGAGI, per germline (reference sequence). Trimming removed 6 bases from V and 6 bases from J; junction bases left unmatched: 6.

The count of this clonotype is one. This clone may be a read error of a much larger clone one base away. The chain is built from TRBV28 and TRBJ2-1, with unresolved D. Germline V gene lookup returns CDR1 MDHEN and CDR2 SYDVKM. This CDR3 contains 13 residues. CDR3 coding DNA: TGTACCAGCAGTTTATCCCCTAGATATGAGCAGTTCTTC. Protein sequence: CTSSLSPRYEQFF.

The chain recombines TRBV12-3 or TRBV12-4 with TRBJ1-4; no definite D call. This CDR3 comprises 17 residues. V was pared by 7 bases and J by 3 bases, with 21 bases between. The CDR3 protein is CASNNAAGVASNEKLFF. The CDR3 coding sequence is TGTGCCAGCAACAACGCGGCAGGCGTTGCTTCTAATGAAAAACTGTTTTTT.

This chain connects TRBV7-9 to TRBJ2-2; TRBD2 aligns across 9 bases. Germline V CDR1 and CDR2: SEHNR, FQNEAQ (reference sequence). The ends lost 5 bases at V and 7 bases at J; junction bases unmatched: 8. This CDR3 comprises 15 residues. This chain's CDR3 is CASSASTSGGGELFF. CDR3 DNA: TGTGCCAGCAGCGCCTCGACTAGCGGAGGCGGGGAGCTGTTTTTT.

V is TRBV11-2 and J is TRBJ2-2; TRBD2 matches 12 bases. The CDR3 sequence is 20 residues long. Germline CDR1 reads SGHAT; CDR2 reads FQNNGV. Trimming cost V 4 bases and J 0 bases; bases outside gene matches: 12. In nucleotides, the CDR3 is TGTGCCAGCAGCTACGGCGGGGGGACTAGCGGGCCGACGAACACCGGGGAGCTGTTTTTT. It yields the protein CASSYGGGTSGPTNTGELFF.

As to this clonotype: This could be a read error, since a much larger clone is one nucleotide away. The gene calls are TRBV12-3 or TRBV12-4 and TRBJ2-7; D unresolved. This CDR3 comprises 15 residues. The CDR3 region has the DNA TGTGCCAGCAGTGGTGGTTATACAAACTCCTACGAGCGGTACTTC. Translated, it gives CASSGGYTNSYERYF.

The chain has TRBV11-2 and TRBJ2-7; weak D call: TRBD1 (5 bases). CDR1 and CDR2 from the germline V gene are SGHAT and FQNNGV. This CDR3 comprises 15 residues. CDR3 residues: CASSSQGTISYEQYV. As DNA, the CDR3 is TGTGCCAGTAGCTCCCAGGGTACCATCTCCTACGAGCAGTACGTC.

V usage is TRBV11-2 and J usage is TRBJ1-2; the match to TRBD1 covers 7 bases. The germline CDR1 and CDR2 sequences are SGHAT and FQNNGV. The V gene end was trimmed by 5 bases and the J gene end by 10 bases; junction bases not matched to a gene: 16. The CDR3 extends over 15 amino acids. The CDR3 DNA reads TGTGCCAGCAGCGCGATGACCGGGACAGTAACCGACTACACCTTC. It translates to CASSAMTGTVTDYTF.

This clonotype appeared many times. The rearrangement joins TRBV6-5 to TRBJ1-1; no clear D gene. The V gene's germline CDR1 is MNHEY and CDR2 SVGAGI. The V and J ends lost 8 bases and 0 bases respectively, with 10 bases between them. This CDR3 is built from 13 residues. CDR3 region: CASGRNMNTEAFF. CDR3 DNA sequence: TGTGCCAGCGGACGGAACATGAACACTGAAGCTTTCTTT.

Notes on this clonotype: As the CDR3 is not closed by the conserved phenylalanine or tryptophan, this likely results from a read error. The chain recombines TRBV11-2 with TRBJ1-4; no reliable D call. Germline V CDR1 and CDR2: SGHAT, FQNNGV. The CDR3 is 13 residues long. V was clipped by 2 bases and J by 12 bases, with 13 bases between them. The CDR3 region is CASSLTGQSELFL. In DNA, the CDR3 is TGTGCCAGCAGCTTAACGGGCCAGTCGGAACTGTTTCTT.

The rearrangement links TRBV6-1 to TRBJ1-2; 8 bases map to TRBD1. Germline CDR1 reads MNHNS; CDR2 reads SASEGT. The CDR3 runs to 13 residues. Trimming cost V 11 bases and J 8 bases; bases outside gene matches: 13. CDR3 in amino acids: CACQPDRGWGYTF. The CDR3 DNA is TGTGCCTGCCAGCCCGACAGGGGATGGGGCTACACCTTC.

There are many counts of this clonotype. The chain is built from TRBV6-6 and TRBJ2-2, with D uncertain. Between the trimmed V and J ends, which lost 2 bases and 9 bases, there was a span of 4 bases. Germline V gene sequence: CDR1 MNHNY, CDR2 SVGAGI (reference sequence). The CDR3 consists of 11 residues. The CDR3, as DNA: TGTGCCAGCAGTTACGACCGGGAGCTGTTTTTT. It yields the protein CASSYDRELFF.

Concerning this clonotype itself: No conserved phenylalanine or tryptophan is present at the end of the CDR3, so a read error is the likely explanation. The chain employs TRBV11-2 and TRBJ2-1; weak D call: TRBD2 (5 bases). CDR1 and CDR2 (germline): SGHAT, FQNNGV. The CDR3 is 14 amino acids. CDR3 loop: CVSSPDSRYMEQFL. Here the CDR3 DNA reads TGTGTCAGCAGTCCGGACTCGAGGTATATGGAGCAGTTCCTC.

On this clonotype itself: The junction and the germline gene differ at one end; a read error may be behind it. The V and J genes are TRBV29-1 and TRBJ1-1; D remains ambiguous. The germline CDR1 and CDR2 sequences are SQVTM and ANQGSEA. The CDR3 has 12 residues. The CDR3, as DNA: TGCAGCACCCGGGTACTGAACACTGAAGCATTCTTT. As protein: CSTRVLNTEAFF.